The 18 T cell receptor beta chains reported below all come from one sample, sequenced in a study of T cells in Graves' hyperthyroidism and ophthalmopathy. RNA transcripts were the template for amplifying TCR beta CDR3 regions. First-round RT-PCR targeting the TCR CDR3 was performed with the HTBI primer set. TCRdb used MiXCR to reprocess the multiplex PCR reads, holding one entry per CDR3 protein. The table has about 640,000 distinct CDR3 sequences, less than 25% seen once. The sample comprised blood. The receptors were gathered from a man between 25 and 39 years old with Graves' ophthalmopathy.

This clonotype showed up just a few times. The chain combines TRBV28 with TRBJ2-7, with 9 positions matching TRBD1. J was trimmed by 3 bases and V by 10 bases; bases with no gene match: 10. CDR3 length equals 14 residues. CDR1 and CDR2 (germline): MDHEN, SYDVKM. DNA of the CDR3: TGTGCCATCAAAAACCCGGACAGGGGCTACGAGCAGTACTTC. Amino acid sequence: CAIKNPDRGYEQYF.

This chain uses TRBV5-1 with TRBJ2-7; 7 bases map to TRBD1. With V trimmed by 1 base and J by 5 bases, 9 bases remained unmatched. CDR3 length: 15 residues. The germline V gene has CDR1 SGHRS and CDR2 YFSETQ. The CDR3 region is CASSLLPTGKDEQYF. DNA of the CDR3: TGCGCCAGCAGCTTGTTGCCGACAGGGAAGGACGAGCAGTACTTC.

The chain joins TRBV6-5 to TRBJ2-7; D could derive from TRBD1 or TRBD2 (6 bases each). The germline V gene has CDR1 MNHEY and CDR2 SVGAGI. The CDR3 runs 14 residues. V dropped 2 bases and J dropped 5 bases, with 13 bases sitting between them. The CDR3 coding sequence is TGTGCCAGCAGTTACAGGGGGACTGGAGACGAGCAGTACTTC. As protein: CASSYRGTGDEQYF.

Concerning this clonotype: The CDR3 does not close with the conserved phenylalanine or tryptophan, likely indicating a read error. The V call is TRBV27, the J call TRBJ2-1, with D possibly called TRBD1 or TRBD2 (5 bases each). The CDR3 is 11 amino acids. The germline gives CDR1 MNHEY, CDR2 SMNVEV (reference sequence). The V end was cut by 3 bases, the J end by 9 bases, with 6 bases between. CDR3 in amino acids: CASSLGREQFS. In DNA, the CDR3 is TGTGCCAGCAGTTTGGGACGTGAGCAGTTCTCC.

In regard to this clonotype: A much larger clone is a single base away; this may be a read error. This rearrangement joins TRBV6-8 to TRBJ2-7; 13 bases fit TRBD2. After removal of 0 bases from V and 2 bases from J, the junction contained 1 base not matched to a gene. In germline, CDR1 is MNHGY, CDR2 SAAAGT. The CDR3 is 16 residues long. CDR3 sequence reads: CASSYSGTSGAYEQYF. The DNA for the CDR3 is TGTGCCAGCAGTTACTCGGGGACTAGCGGGGCCTACGAGCAGTACTTC.

The chain carries TRBV6-1 and TRBJ2-5, with 12 bases matching TRBD2. CDR1 and CDR2 (germline): MNHNS, SASEGT. Trimming at V came to 7 bases and at J to 4 bases, leaving 10 bases not matched to a gene. There are 16 residues in the CDR3. The CDR3 region has the DNA TGTGCCAGCATCAAGGCGGGACTAGCGGGCGGAGAGACCCAGTACTTC. Its translation is CASIKAGLAGGETQYF.

This chain links TRBV19 with TRBJ1-5; D may be TRBD1 (6 bases). Trimming took off 8 bases at V and 0 bases at J, with 14 bases between the two ends. There are 15 residues in the CDR3. Germline assignment: CDR1 LNHDA and CDR2 SQIVND (reference sequence). The CDR3 is CASATQGYSNQPQHF. The CDR3 nucleotides are TGTGCCAGTGCAACACAGGGCTATAGCAATCAGCCCCAGCATTTT. Complete variable domain (other parts from reference TRBV19 and TRBJ1-5): DGGITQSPKYLFRKEGQNVTLSCEQNLNHDAMYWYRQDPGQGLRLIYYSQIVNDFQKGDIAEGYSVSREKKESFPLTVTSAQKNPTAFYLCASATQGYSNQPQHFGDGTRLSIL.

This clonotype was seen at least ten times. The genes are TRBV5-1 and TRBJ2-2; the D is unclear. Germline V gene data show CDR1 as SGHRS and CDR2 as YFSETQ. The CDR3 totals 14 residues. V lost 0 bases and J lost 2, with 5 bases in between. Here the CDR3 reads CASSLEANTGELFF. DNA for the CDR3: TGCGCCAGCAGCTTGGAGGCCAACACCGGGGAGCTGTTTTTT.

This clonotype has just a few counts. Sequence at one end of the junction differs from germline and may be a read error. The V gene is TRBV28, the J gene TRBJ2-2; possible D gene TRBD2, 5 bases. CDR1 and CDR2 (germline): MDHEN, SYDVKM. This CDR3 is 13 amino acids long. CDR3 loop: CASSFPSTGELVF. As DNA, the CDR3 is TGTGCCAGCAGTTTTCCCAGCACCGGGGAGCTGGTTTTT.

This clonotype was detected many times. The chain carries TRBV30 and TRBJ2-5; tentative D call: TRBD2 (6 bases). The germline CDR1 and CDR2 sequences are GTSNPN and SVGIG (reference sequence). The CDR3 length is 14 residues. Trimming stripped 3 bases from V and 5 bases from J, with 16 bases between. CDR3 protein: CAWRGGGFLETQYF. The DNA of the CDR3 is TGTGCCTGGAGGGGAGGAGGGTTCCTGGAGACCCAGTACTTC.

This clonotype was detected only a few times. The J gene is TRBJ2-7, the V gene TRBV5-5, with D perhaps assigned TRBD1 or TRBD2 (5 bases each). Germline CDR1 is SGHKS and CDR2 is YYEKEE (reference sequence). The CDR3 runs 16 residues. With 4 bases removed from V and 0 bases from J, the gap between germline ends came to 17 bases. Here the CDR3 DNA reads TGTGCCAGCAGCCCCCGGTGGGACGCCTACTCCTACGAGCAGTACTTC. It is translated as CASSPRWDAYSYEQYF.

Comment on this clonotype: The junction departs from germline at one end; a sequencing error may be responsible. The chain uses TRBV4-1 and TRBJ1-2; D is uncertain. Germline V gene sequence: CDR1 MGHRA, CDR2 YSYEKL. The CDR3 sequence is 13 residues long. CDR3 loop: CASSQGVSGPDSF. The CDR3 DNA reads TGCGCCAGCAGCCAAGGTGTGTCCGGGCCCGACTCCTTC.

This clonotype was found a few times. The CDR3 loop is CASSEGQLSTDTQYF. The CDR3 DNA follows: TGTGCCAGCAGCGAGGGACAATTGAGCACAGATACGCAGTATTTT. The V call is TRBV6-2 or TRBV6-3, the J call TRBJ2-3; TRBD1 might be the D (6 bases). The CDR3 totals 15 residues. Germline CDR1 MNHEY, CDR2 SVGEGT. Trimming left V 6 bases short and J 0 bases short, with 13 bases between.

The rearrangement links TRBV5-1 to TRBJ2-7; 11 nucleotides align to TRBD2. CDR1 and CDR2 (germline): SGHRS, YFSETQ. The CDR3 covers 16 residues. After removal of 2 bases from V and 2 bases from J, the junction contained 6 bases not matched to a gene. The CDR3 nucleotides are TGCGCCAGCAGCTTCACCGGGACTAGCGGCACCTACGAGCAGTACTTC. This sequence encodes CASSFTGTSGTYEQYF.

The chain employs TRBV9 and TRBJ2-3; D perhaps matches TRBD2 (7 bases). The CDR3 length is 17 residues. The germline V gene encodes CDR1 SGDLS and CDR2 YYNGEE. Trimming removed 3 bases from V and 0 bases from J, with 17 bases in between. The CDR3 here is CASSALAAGHSTDTQYF. The CDR3 DNA follows: TGTGCCAGCAGCGCGCTCGCAGCGGGACATAGCACAGATACGCAGTATTTT.

The gene calls are TRBV20-1 and TRBJ1-5, with D unresolved. Germline CDR1 reads DFQATT; CDR2 reads SNEGSKA (reference sequence). Trimming cost V 6 bases and J 1 base, with 7 bases left between them. This CDR3 has 12 amino acids. The CDR3 DNA sequence: TGCAGTGCCCAATCGAGCAATCAGCCCCAGCATTTT. Protein product: CSAQSSNQPQHF.

This sequence joins TRBV4-1 and TRBJ2-3; D possibly corresponds to TRBD2 (6 bases). In germline, CDR1 is MGHRA, CDR2 YSYEKL. Trimming shortened V by 0 bases and J by 6 bases, and 28 bases separated the two germline ends. There are 20 residues in the CDR3. The CDR3 here is CASSQDPGVGRESFSDTQYF. The CDR3 region has the DNA TGCGCCAGCAGCCAAGATCCGGGGGTTGGACGGGAGTCTTTTTCGGATACGCAGTATTTT.

In its sample, this clonotype was seen many times. The chain combines TRBV11-2 with TRBJ2-1; possibly TRBD2 for D (5 bases). Germline assignment: CDR1 SGHAT and CDR2 FQNNGV. The V end was cut by 2 bases, the J end by 7 bases, with 12 bases between. The CDR3 loop spans 14 amino acids. The CDR3 region has the DNA TGTGCCAGCAGCTTAAAGCCTAGCAGGAATGAGCAGTTCTTC. Translated: CASSLKPSRNEQFF. Looking up the rest from reference TRBV11-2 and TRBJ2-1 gives the full variable domain: EAGVAQSPRYKIIEKRQSVAFWCNPISGHATLYWYQQILGQGPKLLIQFQNNGVVDDSQLPKDRFSAERLKGVDSTLKIQPAKLEDSAVYLCASSLKPSRNEQFFGPGTRLTVL.